Below, one TCR beta chain is given with its context. The germline V and J ends were trimmed by 6 bases and 0 bases, with 10 bases remaining between them. The CDR3 extends over 14 amino acids. Germline loops: CDR1 SGHDT, CDR2 YYEEEE. The entry originates in a study of blood T cell repertoires in COVID-19. Study at large: Collection of acute and convalescent COVID-19 samples took place in the United States, Italy and Spain. T cells, B-cell-depleted T cells, or PBMCs supplied cDNA or gDNA.

Per the study methods: For nucleated cells, counts were estimated from reference gene primer amplification. Repertoires were generated with immunoSEQ multiplex PCR, while TCRdb's copy carries only in-frame clones and drops some. The V and J calls and clone size were taken over from that table, and D and trimming were inferred from the DNA. The sample gives 200,000 to 250,000 clones, 88% of which show up once; roughly 1.5% is in the top ten. This TCR was recovered from a man aged 18 to 35 with active or convalescent COVID-19. The sequenced sample consisted of peripheral blood. V usage is TRBV5-6 and J usage is TRBJ2-1; D gene uncertain. The CDR3 sequence is CASTFISSYNEQFF. CDR3 coding DNA: TGTGCCAGCACGTTTATCAGCTCCTACAATGAGCAGTTCTTC.